Sequencing of this T cell receptor (beta chain) was carried out in a study of identifying expanded T cells in peripheral blood. Profiled with immunoSEQ multiplex PCR; TCRdb holds only in-frame clones, not every one. The table shows over 90,000 clones, with nearly 90% occurring only once. Study outcomes and limitations: Over two and four weeks, about 16 and 19 clones changed, versus 1.2 between replicates. Across healthy donors, higher total template counts meant significantly greater roughly two-week count variance.

To note about this clone: Its antigen remains unknown.

Healthy donors had no documented immune events, such as infections, while sampled. V was clipped by 6 bases and J by 9 bases; unmatched bases: 11. CDR1 is SGHRS and CDR2 is YFSETQ in the germline V gene. CDR3 length: 15 residues. The sequence derives from a person aged 18 to 75 in good health. The chain is built from TRBV5-1 and TRBJ2-1, with TRBD2 identical over 11 bases. Sequencing was carried out using blood. The DNA for the CDR3 is TGCGCCAGCACTACTCCTAGCGGGAGGTTGATTGAGCAGTTCTTC. Amino acids: CASTTPSGRLIEQFF.